This TCR beta chain is from a study of control samples from healthy donors and cancer patients. Assay used: immunoSEQ multiplex PCR; TCRdb lists only in-frame clones, some missing. The sample yields over 110,000 clones, more than 90% seen once. This CDR3 has 13 residues. After removal of 6 bases from V and 5 bases from J, the junction contained 7 bases not matched to a gene. Per germline, CDR1 MNHEY and CDR2 SVGAGI. The source of this sequence is a man aged 30-40 years in good health. Material: blood. The V call is TRBV6-5, the J call TRBJ2-7; 7 nucleotides line up with TRBD1. The DNA of the CDR3 is TGTGCCAGCAGAATAGACAGGGTACACGAGCAGTACTTC. The encoded protein is CASRIDRVHEQYF.